The 32 T cell receptor beta chains below were found in one sample sequenced in a study of control samples from healthy donors and cancer patients. TCRdb's copy holds only in-frame clones and misses some; the assay was immunoSEQ multiplex PCR. The sample lists about 120,000 clones; 92% were seen once. The source material was blood. Source of these receptors: a woman aged 45-65 years in good health.

V usage is TRBV9 and J usage is TRBJ1-4; D unresolved. From germline, CDR1 is SGDLS and CDR2 YYNGEE. This CDR3 contains 13 residues. V was trimmed by 4 bases and J by 8 bases, leaving 12 bases between them. The CDR3 DNA is TGTGCCAGCAGCTCCCTTGGATCCGAAAAACTGTTTTTT. It specifies CASSSLGSEKLFF.

This chain joins TRBV11-2 and TRBJ2-3; 8 bases align to TRBD2. The CDR3 length is 13 residues. Germline-derived CDR1 and CDR2 are SGHAT and FQNNGV. V was clipped by 3 bases and J by 10 bases; unmatched bases: 6. CDR3 sequence reads: CASSFGTRSAQYF. DNA for the CDR3: TGTGCCAGCAGCTTCGGGACTAGATCAGCGCAGTATTTT.

This chain links TRBV5-1 with TRBJ1-1; 8 bases are a match to TRBD1. CDR1 SGHRS and CDR2 YFSETQ come from the germline V gene. This CDR3 is built from 16 residues. V was pared by 5 bases and J by 0 bases, with 9 bases of the junction left unmatched. In DNA, the CDR3 is TGCGCCAGCAGGGCCGGACAGGGCTGGATGAACACTGAAGCTTTCTTT. Amino acids: CASRAGQGWMNTEAFF.

V usage is TRBV2 and J usage is TRBJ1-1; the D gene is possibly TRBD1 (5 bases). The V gene's germline CDR1 is SNHLY and CDR2 FYNNEI. Deletions cut 4 bases from V and 0 bases from J, with 9 bases between. This CDR3 comprises 14 residues. CDR3 in amino acids: CASSVQGLNTEAFF. CDR3 in DNA: TGTGCCAGCAGTGTTCAGGGATTGAACACTGAAGCTTTCTTT.

The chain employs TRBV5-4 and TRBJ1-3; the match to TRBD1 covers 8 bases. The germline V gene encodes CDR1 SGHNT and CDR2 YYREEE (reference sequence). The CDR3 has 16 residues. With V trimmed by 4 bases and J by 1 base, 7 bases remained unmatched. CDR3 in DNA: TGTGCCAGCAGCGGACAGGGTAAAATATCTGGAAACACCATATATTTT. The encoded protein is CASSGQGKISGNTIYF.

This chain links TRBV29-1 with TRBJ2-3, with TRBD2 identical over 10 bases. CDR3 length: 16 residues. Per the germline V gene, CDR1 is SQVTM and CDR2 is ANQGSEA. Losses at the gene ends were 7 bases for V and 5 bases for J; bases not matched to a gene: 15. In nucleotides, the CDR3 is TGCAGCGCCGGGGGGGGGCTAGCGGGAGTGGAAGATACGCAGTATTTT. It translates to CSAGGGLAGVEDTQYF.

The chain recombines TRBV3-1 (or the pseudogene TRBV3-2) with TRBJ1-3; no reliable D call. The CDR3 sequence is 18 residues long. Germline values: CDR1 LGHDT, CDR2 YNNKEL (reference sequence). V lost 2 bases to trimming and J lost 2 bases, with 19 bases between them. DNA for the CDR3: TGTGCCAGCAGCCAATTCCCCCCGCGGAGGGCCACTGGAAACACCATATATTTT. It is translated as CASSQFPPRRATGNTIYF.

The chain couples TRBV4-1 to TRBJ2-1; D gene unclear. This CDR3 has 16 amino acids. V lost 1 base, J lost 6 bases, and 16 bases lay in between. Germline CDR1 is MGHRA and CDR2 is YSYEKL. The DNA of the CDR3 is TGCGCCAGCAGCCAAGTTGGATCATTGGCTCCCAATGAGCAGTTCTTC. It encodes CASSQVGSLAPNEQFF.

This chain uses TRBV6-6 with TRBJ1-2; TRBD1 matches 8 bases. CDR1 is MNHNY and CDR2 is SVGAGI in the germline V gene (reference sequence). With 4 bases clipped from V and 8 bases from J, the junction kept 6 bases outside the gene matches. The CDR3 contains 13 residues. The CDR3 region is CASSSGQGEGYTF. The CDR3 coding sequence is TGTGCCAGCAGTTCTGGACAGGGAGAGGGCTACACCTTC.

The chain carries TRBV24-1 and TRBJ2-1; a weak D match, TRBD1 (6 bases). The CDR3 consists of 16 residues. The V end was cut by 3 bases, the J end by 5 bases, with 16 bases between. The germline V gene has CDR1 KGHDR and CDR2 SFDVKD. CDR3 sequence reads: CATSDSTRTGHNEQFF. The CDR3 DNA follows: TGTGCCACCAGTGATAGCACTCGAACAGGGCACAATGAGCAGTTCTTC.

The CDR3 loop is CASSPPQGGGEKLFF. In DNA, the CDR3 is TGTGCCAGCTCACCGCCTCAAGGGGGCGGTGAAAAACTGTTTTTT. The V and J genes are TRBV18 and TRBJ1-4; 7 bases fit TRBD1. The CDR3 is 15 amino acids. In germline, CDR1 is KGHSH, CDR2 LQKENI. The trim removed 3 bases at V and 7 bases at J, leaving 8 bases unmatched.

Only one count was recorded for this clone. This chain uses TRBV28 with TRBJ2-7; TRBD2 matches 8 bases. Germline V gene lookup returns CDR1 MDHEN and CDR2 SYDVKM. V shed 5 bases and J 3 bases; nucleotides not matched to a gene: 9. CDR3 length equals 15 residues. The CDR3 bases are TGTGCCAGCAGTGGCGTACTAGCGGAGTTCTACGAGCAGTACTTC. It is translated as CASSGVLAEFYEQYF.

This sequence joins TRBV4-2 and TRBJ1-1, with 10 bases identical to TRBD1. Trimming removed 5 bases from V and 11 bases from J; junction bases left unmatched: 11. The CDR3 loop spans 14 amino acids. CDR1 LGHNA and CDR2 YNFKEQ come from the germline V gene. CDR3 residues: CASSDTSRGQGAFF. CDR3 in DNA: TGTGCCAGCAGCGACACATCCAGGGGACAGGGGGCTTTCTTT.

The V and J genes are TRBV7-9 and TRBJ1-2; the match to TRBD1 covers 7 bases. The CDR3 length is 16 residues. Trimming at V came to 0 bases and at J to 6 bases, leaving 10 bases not matched to a gene. The germline gives CDR1 SEHNR, CDR2 FQNEAQ (reference sequence). The DNA of the CDR3 is TGTGCCAGCAGCTTAGCGGGCCAGACAGGGAGCGATGGCTACACCTTC. It encodes CASSLAGQTGSDGYTF.

V is TRBV6-5 and J is TRBJ2-1, with 10 bases that match TRBD2. Germline V gives CDR1 MNHEY, CDR2 SVGAGI. This CDR3 is built from 15 residues. The ends lost 6 bases at V and 3 bases at J; junction bases unmatched: 5. DNA for the CDR3: TGTGCCAGCAGAGTGGGACTAGCGCTCTACAATGAGCAGTTCTTC. Protein product: CASRVGLALYNEQFF.

This chain links TRBV2 with TRBJ1-3, with D maybe TRBD1 (6 bases). The germline V gene has CDR1 SNHLY and CDR2 FYNNEI. The CDR3 spans 14 residues. The ends were cut back, 5 bases at V and 1 base at J, with 9 bases in the middle. This CDR3 reads CASSYTGSGNTIYF. CDR3 coding DNA: TGTGCCAGCAGTTATACAGGGTCTGGAAACACCATATATTTT.

A few counts support this clone. Here the CDR3 reads CASSQTQRYEQYF. DNA for the CDR3: TGTGCCAGCAGCCAGACACAGAGATACGAGCAGTACTTC. The chain joins TRBV11-2 to TRBJ2-7, with D unresolved. The CDR3 loop spans 13 amino acids. V was shortened by 5 bases and J by 4 bases, with 12 bases between the two germline ends. Per germline, CDR1 SGHAT and CDR2 FQNNGV.

This chain joins TRBV5-1 and TRBJ1-4; 10 bases line up with TRBD1. Germline-derived CDR1 and CDR2 are SGHRS and YFSETQ. The length of the CDR3 is 15 residues. V lost 0 bases to trimming and J lost 7 bases; unmatched junction nucleotides: 3. The CDR3, as DNA: TGCGCCAGCAGCTTGGGGACAGGGGGAGGTGAAAAACTGTTTTTT. Its translation is CASSLGTGGGEKLFF.

The chain uses TRBV4-1 and TRBJ1-2, with 10 bases matching TRBD1. V gave up 5 bases and J gave up 4 bases; unmatched junction bases: 7. The CDR3 covers 15 residues. Germline V gives CDR1 MGHRA, CDR2 YSYEKL. CDR3 region: CASSEPGQGFYGYTF. The CDR3 region has the DNA TGCGCCAGCAGCGAACCGGGACAGGGGTTCTATGGCTACACCTTC.

This clone was counted once. This chain connects TRBV5-6 to TRBJ1-1, with TRBD1 matching over 8 bases. The length of the CDR3 is 14 residues. Germline CDR1 SGHDT, CDR2 YYEEEE. J lost 4 bases, V lost 0 bases, and 2 bases had no gene match. The CDR3 sequence is CASSLGQGATEAFF. CDR3 in DNA: TGTGCCAGCAGCTTGGGTCAGGGGGCCACTGAAGCTTTCTTT.

This chain joins TRBV10-3 and TRBJ2-5; D gene uncertain. Per germline, CDR1 ENHRY and CDR2 SYGVKD. The length of the CDR3 is 13 residues. V lost 11 bases and J 2 bases, leaving 15 bases between the germline ends. This chain's CDR3 is CASKPDEQETQYF. The CDR3 nucleotides are TGTGCCTCCAAGCCCGATGAACAAGAGACCCAGTACTTC.

V gene TRBV3-1 (or the pseudogene TRBV3-2) combines with J gene TRBJ2-7, with D possibly TRBD1 on 6 matching bases. The CDR3 covers 14 residues. Germline V gene data show CDR1 as LGHDT and CDR2 as YNNKEL (reference sequence). Trimming removed 4 bases at V and 0 bases at J, with 10 bases between. Here the CDR3 DNA reads TGTGCCAGCAGCCGGACAGCGAGCTCCTACGAGCAGTACTTC. This sequence encodes CASSRTASSYEQYF.

The CDR3 nucleotides are TGTGCCAGCAGCCAGGCGTTTAGCAATCAGCCCCAGCATTTT. Its translation: CASSQAFSNQPQHF. This sequence joins TRBV3-1 (or the pseudogene TRBV3-2) and TRBJ1-5, with D uncertain. The CDR3 runs 14 residues. The germline CDR1 and CDR2 sequences are LGHDT and YNNKEL (reference sequence). V lost 3 bases and J 0 bases, leaving 6 bases between the germline ends.

The rearrangement links TRBV24-1 to TRBJ2-5; no clear D gene. The CDR3 is 13 residues long. Germline assignment: CDR1 KGHDR and CDR2 SFDVKD. The V end lost 4 bases, the J end lost 4 bases, and 9 bases lay between the germline ends. DNA for the CDR3: TGTGCCACCAGTGAATCGGGCAGAGAGACCCAGTACTTC. Translation gives CATSESGRETQYF.

The chain employs TRBV12-5 and TRBJ1-2, with D perhaps matching TRBD1 (6 bases). The V and J ends lost 1 base and 1 base respectively, with 13 bases between them. Germline lookup yields CDR1 LGHNT and CDR2 FRNRAP. The CDR3 loop spans 16 amino acids. CDR3 sequence: CASGLAPDRVNYGYTF. CDR3 coding DNA: TGTGCTAGTGGTTTGGCTCCGGACAGAGTTAACTATGGCTACACCTTC.

The rearrangement links TRBV6-5 to TRBJ2-7; D remains ambiguous. V was clipped by 7 bases and J by 6 bases, with 16 bases between them. The CDR3 is made up of 13 amino acids. Per the germline V gene, CDR1 is MNHEY and CDR2 is SVGAGI. The CDR3 is CASNQGTLGEQYF. CDR3 sequence (DNA): TGTGCCAGCAACCAAGGAACCTTGGGCGAGCAGTACTTC.

This clone was picked up one time. The CDR3 spells CASSLWGREANQPQHF. CDR3 coding DNA: TGTGCCAGCAGTTTATGGGGCAGGGAAGCCAATCAGCCCCAGCATTTT. The chain joins TRBV28 to TRBJ1-5, with a tentative D call TRBD1 (5 bases). V was trimmed by 0 bases and J by 3 bases, leaving 12 bases between them. The germline V gene encodes CDR1 MDHEN and CDR2 SYDVKM. CDR3 length equals 16 residues.

The CDR3 loop is CASSFSLPQGATRGNTIYF. The CDR3 DNA sequence: TGCGCCAGCAGTTTTAGCCTACCTCAGGGGGCAACAAGAGGAAACACCATATATTTT. The chain combines TRBV5-1 with TRBJ1-3; TRBD1 aligns across 8 bases. V shed 5 bases, J shed 4 bases, and the junction held 20 bases outside the gene matches. Germline CDR1 SGHRS, CDR2 YFSETQ. The CDR3 has 19 residues.

The V gene is TRBV7-2, the J gene TRBJ2-1; 8 bases agree with TRBD2. Germline assignment: CDR1 SGHTA and CDR2 FQGNSA. CDR3 length equals 14 residues. Trimming removed 6 bases from V and 9 bases from J; junction bases left unmatched: 10. CDR3 coding DNA: TGTGCCAGCAGGGGTACTAGCGGCCCCATTGAGCAGTTCTTC. Translation gives CASRGTSGPIEQFF.

The rearrangement uses TRBV12-5 and TRBJ2-3; D gene unclear. CDR1 and CDR2 (germline): LGHNT, FRNRAP. Deletions cut 5 bases from V and 3 bases from J, with 6 bases between. This CDR3 has 12 amino acids. CDR3 sequence (DNA): TGTGCTAGTGGTCCCGATACAGATACGCAGTATTTT. Translated: CASGPDTDTQYF.

The V and J genes are TRBV6-5 and TRBJ2-2; D call uncertain. The germline CDR1 and CDR2 sequences are MNHEY and SVGAGI. Trimming took 2 bases from V and 1 from J, leaving 2 bases between them. CDR3 length equals 13 residues. The CDR3 sequence is CASSYENTGELFF. The CDR3, as DNA: TGTGCCAGCAGTTACGAGAACACCGGGGAGCTGTTTTTT.

The CDR3: CASSPRWGGRETQYF. In DNA, the CDR3 is TGTGCCAGCAGTCCCCGGTGGGGGGGAAGAGAGACCCAGTACTTC. The chain carries TRBV27 and TRBJ2-5; 7 nucleotides line up with TRBD2. Trimming took 5 bases from V and 4 from J; bases not matched to a gene: 10. This CDR3 has 15 amino acids. Per the germline V gene, CDR1 is MNHEY and CDR2 is SMNVEV (reference sequence).